This T cell receptor beta chain came from a study of cytotoxic CD8 clonotypes in ibrutinib-treated CLL. The repertoire was sequenced with immunoSEQ multiplex PCR; TCRdb's copy has only in-frame clones and lacks some. The table shows roughly 250,000 clones, with less than 75% occurring only once. Study findings and constraints: Higher circulating CD8+ T-cell counts strongly accompanied higher baseline clonality, above age-matched healthy donors.

This CDR3 has 15 residues. Germline V lookup: CDR1 SNHLY, CDR2 FYNNEI. V dropped 2 bases and J dropped 8; count of bases not matched to a gene: 7. Of note for this clone: Antigen unknown.

The TCR beta libraries used about 2 micrograms of genomic DNA that came from cryopreserved PBMCs. The specimen comprised PBMCs, sampled after 24 months of ibrutinib treatment. The chain combines TRBV2 with TRBJ2-1; 9 bases match TRBD2. This sequence originates from a human donor with chronic lymphocytic leukemia. The CDR3 protein is CASSELASGVDEQFF. In DNA form, the CDR3 reads TGTGCCAGCAGTGAATTGGCTAGCGGGGTCGATGAGCAGTTCTTC.